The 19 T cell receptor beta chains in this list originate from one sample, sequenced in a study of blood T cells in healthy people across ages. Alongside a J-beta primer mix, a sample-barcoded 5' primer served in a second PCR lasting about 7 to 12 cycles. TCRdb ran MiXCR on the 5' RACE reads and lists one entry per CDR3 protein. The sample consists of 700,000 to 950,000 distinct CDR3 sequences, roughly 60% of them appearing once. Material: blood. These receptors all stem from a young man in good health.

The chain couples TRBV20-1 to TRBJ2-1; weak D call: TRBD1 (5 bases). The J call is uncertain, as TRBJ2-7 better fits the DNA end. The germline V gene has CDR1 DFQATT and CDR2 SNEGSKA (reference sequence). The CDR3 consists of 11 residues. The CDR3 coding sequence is TGCAGTGCTCCTGACAGACGAGAGCAGTACTTC. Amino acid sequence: CSAPDRREQYF.

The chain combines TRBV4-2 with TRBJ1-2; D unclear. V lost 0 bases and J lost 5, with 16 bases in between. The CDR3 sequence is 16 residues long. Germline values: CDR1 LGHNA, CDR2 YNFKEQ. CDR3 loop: CASSQESGRSYYGYTF. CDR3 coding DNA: TGTGCCAGCAGCCAAGAAAGCGGTCGTAGCTATTATGGCTACACCTTC.

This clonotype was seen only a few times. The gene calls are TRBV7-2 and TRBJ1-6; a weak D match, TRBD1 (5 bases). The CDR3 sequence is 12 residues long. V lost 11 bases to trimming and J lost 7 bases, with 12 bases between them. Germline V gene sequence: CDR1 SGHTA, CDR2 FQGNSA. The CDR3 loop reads CAGQKGNSPLHF. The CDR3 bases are TGTGCCGGACAAAAAGGGAATTCACCCCTCCACTTT.

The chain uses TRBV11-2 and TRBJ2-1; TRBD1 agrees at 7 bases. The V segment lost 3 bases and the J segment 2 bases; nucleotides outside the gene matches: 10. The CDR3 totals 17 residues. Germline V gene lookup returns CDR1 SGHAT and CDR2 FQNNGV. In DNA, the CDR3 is TGTGCCAGCAGCTTTAAAATCCGAGGGGGCGCCTACAATGAGCAGTTCTTC. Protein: CASSFKIRGGAYNEQFF.

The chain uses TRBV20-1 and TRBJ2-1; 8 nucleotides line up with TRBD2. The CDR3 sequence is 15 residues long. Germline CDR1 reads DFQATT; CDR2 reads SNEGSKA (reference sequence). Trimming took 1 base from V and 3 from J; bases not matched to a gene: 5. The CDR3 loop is CSARVTGTSYNEQFF. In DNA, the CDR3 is TGCAGTGCTAGAGTAACAGGGACTAGCTACAATGAGCAGTTCTTC.

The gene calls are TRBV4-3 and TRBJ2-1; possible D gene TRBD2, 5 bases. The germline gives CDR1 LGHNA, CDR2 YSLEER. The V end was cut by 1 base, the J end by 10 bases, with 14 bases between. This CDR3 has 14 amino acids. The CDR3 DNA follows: TGCGCCAGCAGCCAAGGGACTGGGCTTTACGAGCAGTTCTTC. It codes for CASSQGTGLYEQFF.

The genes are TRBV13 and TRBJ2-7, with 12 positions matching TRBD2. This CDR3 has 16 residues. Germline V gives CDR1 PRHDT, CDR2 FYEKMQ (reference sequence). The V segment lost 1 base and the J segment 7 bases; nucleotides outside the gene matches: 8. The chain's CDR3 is CASSLVTSGGTGEQYF. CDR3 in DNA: TGTGCCAGCAGCTTAGTAACTAGCGGGGGGACGGGAGAGCAGTACTTC.

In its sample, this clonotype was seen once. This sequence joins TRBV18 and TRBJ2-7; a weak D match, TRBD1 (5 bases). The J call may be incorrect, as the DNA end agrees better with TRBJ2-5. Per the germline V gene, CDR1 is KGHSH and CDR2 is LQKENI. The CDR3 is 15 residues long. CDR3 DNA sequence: TGTGCCAGCTCACCCGGGCCAGGGCGTATCGAGACCCAGTACTTC. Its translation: CASSPGPGRIETQYF.

The CDR3 DNA is TGTGCCAGCAGAGCAAGCGGGAGCTCCTGCAATGAGCAGTACTTC. Residues: CASRASGSSCNEQYF. V and J are TRBV6-5 and TRBJ2-5; 8 nucleotides align to TRBD2. The germline gives CDR1 MNHEY, CDR2 SVGAGI. The V and J ends lost 6 bases and 11 bases, in that order; junction bases with no gene match: 17. This CDR3 contains 15 residues.

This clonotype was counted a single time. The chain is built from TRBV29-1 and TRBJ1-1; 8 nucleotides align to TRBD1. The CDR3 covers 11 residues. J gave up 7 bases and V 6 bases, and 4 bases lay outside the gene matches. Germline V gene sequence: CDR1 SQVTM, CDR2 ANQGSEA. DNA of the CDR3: TGCAGCGTCCACAGGGGGAGTGAAGCTTTCTTT. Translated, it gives CSVHRGSEAFF.

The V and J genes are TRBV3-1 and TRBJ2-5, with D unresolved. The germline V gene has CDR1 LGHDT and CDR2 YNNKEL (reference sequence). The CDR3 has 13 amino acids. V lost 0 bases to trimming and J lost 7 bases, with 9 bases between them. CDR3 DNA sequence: TGTGCCAGCAGCCAAGAGGGTGTTTGGACCCAGTACTTC. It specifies CASSQEGVWTQYF.

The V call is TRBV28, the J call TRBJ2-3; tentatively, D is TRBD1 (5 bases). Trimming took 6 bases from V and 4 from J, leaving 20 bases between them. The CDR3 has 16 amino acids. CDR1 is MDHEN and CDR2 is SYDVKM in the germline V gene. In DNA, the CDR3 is TGTGCCAGCAGCTTCCTAAGGGGTCAGGGATCAGATACGCAGTATTTT. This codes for CASSFLRGQGSDTQYF.

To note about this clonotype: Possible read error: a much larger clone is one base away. In DNA form, the CDR3 reads TGCGCCAGCCACTCCGCGTTGGGACAGGGGGCTGCTGGCTACACCTTC. Translation: CASHSALGQGAAGYTF. The chain is built from TRBV5-1 and TRBJ1-2; 12 positions match TRBD1. CDR3 length: 16 amino acids. The germline gives CDR1 SGHRS, CDR2 YFSETQ. The V segment lost 7 bases and the J segment 7 bases; nucleotides outside the gene matches: 14.

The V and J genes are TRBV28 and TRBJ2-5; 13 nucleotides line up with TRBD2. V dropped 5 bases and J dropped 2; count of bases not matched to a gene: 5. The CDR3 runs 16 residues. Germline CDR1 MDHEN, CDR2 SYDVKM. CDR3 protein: CASSPGLAGKQETQYF. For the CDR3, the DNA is TGTGCCAGCAGTCCGGGACTAGCGGGGAAACAAGAGACCCAGTACTTC.

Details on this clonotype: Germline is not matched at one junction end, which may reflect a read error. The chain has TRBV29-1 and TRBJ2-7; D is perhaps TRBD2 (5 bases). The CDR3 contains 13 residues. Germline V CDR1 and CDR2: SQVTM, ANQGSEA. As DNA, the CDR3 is TGCAGCATTGATCGGGATAACGGCTACGAGCAGTACTTC. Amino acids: CSIDRDNGYEQYF.

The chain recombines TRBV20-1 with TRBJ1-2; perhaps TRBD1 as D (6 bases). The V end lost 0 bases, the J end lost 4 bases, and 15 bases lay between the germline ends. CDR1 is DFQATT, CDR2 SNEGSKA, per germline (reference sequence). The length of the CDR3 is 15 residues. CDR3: CSARDEGEGSYGYTF. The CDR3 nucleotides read TGCAGTGCTAGAGATGAGGGGGAGGGGAGCTATGGCTACACCTTC.

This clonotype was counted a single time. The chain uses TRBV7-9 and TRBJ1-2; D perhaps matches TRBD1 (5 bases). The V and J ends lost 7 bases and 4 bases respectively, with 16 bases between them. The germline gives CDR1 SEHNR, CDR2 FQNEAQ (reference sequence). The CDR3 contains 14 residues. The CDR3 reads CASMAGGVIYGYTF. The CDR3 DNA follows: TGTGCCAGCATGGCGGGGGGGGTTATCTATGGCTACACCTTC.

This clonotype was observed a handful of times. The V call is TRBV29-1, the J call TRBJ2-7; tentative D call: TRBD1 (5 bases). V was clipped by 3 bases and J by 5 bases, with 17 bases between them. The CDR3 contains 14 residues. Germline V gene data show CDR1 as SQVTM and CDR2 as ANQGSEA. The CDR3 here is CSVDGPGFLDEQYF. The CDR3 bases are TGCAGCGTTGATGGTCCAGGGTTTCTGGACGAGCAGTACTTC.

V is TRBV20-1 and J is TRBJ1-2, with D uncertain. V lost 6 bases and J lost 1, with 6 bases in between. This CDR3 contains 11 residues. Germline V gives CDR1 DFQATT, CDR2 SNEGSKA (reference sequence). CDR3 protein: CSAPYNYGYTF. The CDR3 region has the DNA TGCAGTGCACCTTATAACTATGGCTACACCTTC.